The T cell receptor (beta chain) described here comes from a study of T cell repertoires in cytomegalovirus infection. As for the study in general: CMV epitopes, recently identified HLA-C-restricted and well-studied HLA-B-restricted, were used.

V was cut by 2 bases and J by 4 bases, with 11 bases left in between. The germline CDR1 and CDR2 sequences are MNHNS and SASEGT. This CDR3 comprises 14 residues. This clonotype was observed a few times. Its antigen is not identified. TCRdb itself ran the reads through MiXCR, one entry per CDR3 protein. The repertoire includes approximately 600,000 distinct CDR3 sequences, about 40% of them detected once, and 48% sits in the top ten. The sample consisted of cultured PBMCs, taken from culture after CMV antigen stimulation. The gene calls are TRBV6-1 and TRBJ1-2; TRBD1 is a possible D gene (5 bases). This sequence originates from a human donor in good health (CMV status not recorded). Some clones in this sample may be carry-over from other donors' samples. The CDR3 sequence: CASSENAGSYGYTF. The CDR3 coding sequence is TGTGCCAGCAGTGAAAACGCAGGGTCCTATGGCTACACCTTC.